This TCR beta chain was sequenced for a study of T-cell reconstitution after alpha-beta-depleted transplantation in children. Germline lookup yields CDR1 SGHTA and CDR2 FQGTGA. The CDR3 extends over 17 amino acids. V was pared by 6 bases and J by 0 bases, with 18 bases between. The authors prepared the TCRbeta library with unique molecular identifiers. TCRdb called the PCR reads again in MiXCR, with one record for every CDR3 protein. The sample consists of about 580,000 distinct CDR3 sequences, under 25% of them appearing once. The rearrangement joins TRBV7-3 to TRBJ2-1, with D possibly called TRBD1 or TRBD2 (5 bases each). Sequences were derived from PBMCs, mostly from graft donor cells, sampled 360 days after TCRalphabeta/CD19-depleted stem cell transplant. The source of this sequence is a boy younger than two who had a stem cell transplant for acute myeloid leukemia, so the T cells may come from the graft donor. The CDR3 sequence: CASSYLQGPNSYNEQFF. CDR3 nucleotides: TGTGCCAGCAGTTACCTCCAGGGACCTAACTCCTACAATGAGCAGTTCTTC. The entire variable domain, with the rest obtained from reference TRBV7-3 and TRBJ2-1, is as follows: GAGVSQTPSNKVTEKGKYVELRCDPISGHTALYWYRQSLGQGPEFLIYFQGTGAADDSGLPNDRFFAVRPEGSVSTLKIQRTERGDSAVYLCASSYLQGPNSYNEQFFGPGTRLTVL.